These T cell receptor beta chains were read from a single sample in a study of blood T cell repertoires in COVID-19. Only in-frame clones appear in the TCRdb table, and some are missing; sequencing was by immunoSEQ multiplex PCR. The sample includes about 200,000 clones, about 83% of them seen just once. Material for sequencing was PBMCs or T cells enriched from blood (not recorded which). The receptors shown here come from a man in his forties or fifties with acute COVID-19. Both conserved end residues are part of each CDR3. D genes are given only for firm matches. Expanded clones get a size class; other rows say once, few or many, or leave the size out.

j_call d_call clone_size v_call cdr3_aa cdr3_nt
TRBJ2-7 - - TRBV7-9 CASSLAGGLNEQYF TGTGCCAGCAGCTTAGCGGGAGGCCTCAACGAGCAGTACTTC
TRBJ1-1 - - TRBV29-1 CSVYRLNTEAFF TGCAGCGTATACAGGCTGAACACTGAAGCTTTCTTT
TRBJ1-5 TRBD1 once TRBV2 CASISGTGGQPQHF TGTGCCAGCATATCCGGGACAGGGGGACAGCCCCAGCATTTT
TRBJ1-4 - few TRBV19 CASRERGGRTNEKLFF TGTGCCAGTCGGGAGCGGGGAGGACGAACTAATGAAAAACTGTTTTTT
TRBJ2-3 - - TRBV27 CASSLGGFTDTQYF TGTGCCAGCAGTTTAGGAGGATTCACAGATACGCAGTATTTT
TRBJ2-3 - once TRBV11-2 CASSRGTDTQYF TGTGCCAGCTCGCGGGGCACAGATACGCAGTATTTT
TRBJ1-6 TRBD1 - TRBV5-1 CASRWDSDNSPLHF TGCGCCAGCAGATGGGACAGCGATAATTCACCCCTCCACTTT
TRBJ1-5 - - TRBV20-1 CSASGRLNQPQHF TGCAGTGCTAGTGGGCGGCTCAATCAGCCCCAGCATTTT
TRBJ2-7 TRBD2 - TRBV10-2 CASSPRGVYEQYF TGCGCCAGCAGCCCCCGGGGGGTGTACGAGCAGTACTTC
TRBJ1-4 TRBD1 once TRBV5-8 CASSEGATNEKLFF TGTGCCAGCAGTGAGGGGGCGACTAATGAAAAACTGTTTTTT
TRBJ1-5 - - TRBV19 CASSIDGTPPGPQHF TGTGCCAGTAGTATAGATGGGACACCCCCTGGGCCCCAGCATTTT
TRBJ2-7 TRBD1 few TRBV27 CASSDRDSLYEQYF TGTGCCAGCAGTGACCGGGACAGCCTTTACGAGCAGTACTTC
TRBJ2-5 - - TRBV1 CTSSQVPLLAGEAETQYF TGCACCAGCAGCCAAGTCCCCCTGCTAGCGGGAGAAGCGGAGACCCAGTACTTC
TRBJ2-1 TRBD1 - TRBV5-6 CASSRTGQIPYNEQFF TGTGCCAGCAGCAGGACAGGGCAAATTCCCTACAATGAGCAGTTCTTC
TRBJ1-3 - - TRBV15 CATSRPEGNTIYF TGTGCCACCAGCAGACCTGAGGGAAACACCATATATTTT
TRBJ2-6 TRBD1 - TRBV7-3 CASSQGTGESGANVLTF TGTGCCAGCAGCCAAGGAACAGGGGAGTCTGGGGCCAACGTCCTGACTTTC
TRBJ1-2 TRBD1 - TRBV5-6 CASSLRQGDGYTF TGTGCCAGCAGCTTACGGCAGGGGGATGGCTACACCTTC
TRBJ2-7 - - TRBV6-1 CASSELGAYYEQYF TGTGCCAGCAGTGAATTGGGGGCGTACTACGAGCAGTACTTC
TRBJ2-2 - - TRBV2 CASRYSGVTGELFF TGTGCCAGCAGATACTCAGGGGTTACCGGGGAGCTGTTTTTT
TRBJ2-1 - - TRBV28 CASSLLWSVGVNEQFF TGTGCCAGCAGTTTGTTATGGTCCGTGGGAGTCAATGAGCAGTTCTTC
TRBJ2-1 - - TRBV5-1 CASRGDRSYNEQFF TGCGCCAGCAGAGGGGATCGCTCCTACAATGAGCAGTTCTTC
TRBJ1-2 TRBD1 - TRBV6-1 CASSARQGAIVSVGYTF TGTGCCAGCAGTGCCCGACAGGGGGCAATTGTCAGTGTTGGCTACACCTTC
TRBJ2-7 - - TRBV27 CASSPDGVYEQYF TGTGCCAGCAGTCCGGACGGGGTCTACGAGCAGTACTTC
TRBJ2-1 TRBD2 - TRBV18 CASSSGGLYNEQFF TGTGCCAGCTCCAGCGGGGGCCTTTACAATGAGCAGTTCTTC
TRBJ2-7 - - TRBV7-2 CASRSGGSSYEQYF TGTGCCAGCAGAAGTGGCGGCAGCTCCTACGAGCAGTACTTC
TRBJ2-7 - once TRBV6-5 CASSFRQSYEQYF TGTGCCAGCAGTTTCAGGCAATCCTACGAGCAGTACTTC
TRBJ2-7 - - TRBV19 CASSIGRGAASFEQYF TGTGCCAGTAGTATTGGCCGCGGAGCGGCTTCCTTCGAGCAGTACTTC
TRBJ2-1 - - TRBV20-1 CSASPIAAGSYNEQFF TGCAGTGCTAGTCCCATAGCGGCCGGCTCCTACAATGAGCAGTTCTTC
TRBJ2-1 - once TRBV5-1 CASSLVPRNEQFF TGCGCCAGCAGCCTTGTACCCAGAAATGAGCAGTTCTTC
TRBJ2-4 - - TRBV7-2 CASSNFNSKNIQYF TGTGCCAGCAGCAACTTTAATTCCAAAAACATTCAGTACTTC
TRBJ1-3 - once TRBV5-6 CASSLWLNRNTIYF TGTGCCAGCAGCTTGTGGCTGAACCGAAACACCATATATTTT
TRBJ2-7 TRBD1 - TRBV9 CASSPRTGYEQYF TGTGCCAGCAGCCCGCGGACAGGCTACGAGCAGTACTTC
TRBJ2-7 - - TRBV7-2 CASSSRFEVSEQYF TGTGCCAGCAGCTCCCGTTTTGAGGTGTCCGAGCAGTACTTC
TRBJ2-7 - - TRBV29-1 CSVDSAGKTQEQYF TGCAGCGTTGATTCGGCGGGGAAGACGCAAGAGCAGTACTTC
TRBJ2-7 - - TRBV7-2 CASSLYSRAQSSYEQYF TGTGCCAGCAGCTTATACAGCAGAGCACAAAGCTCCTACGAGCAGTACTTC
TRBJ1-6 - - TRBV3-1/TRBV3-2 CASSQEARGDSPLHF TGTGCCAGCAGCCAAGAGGCCAGGGGAGATTCACCCCTCCACTTT
TRBJ2-7 - - TRBV21-1 CASSKEWREGWYEQYF TGTGCCAGCAGCAAAGAATGGCGGGAGGGCTGGTACGAGCAGTACTTC